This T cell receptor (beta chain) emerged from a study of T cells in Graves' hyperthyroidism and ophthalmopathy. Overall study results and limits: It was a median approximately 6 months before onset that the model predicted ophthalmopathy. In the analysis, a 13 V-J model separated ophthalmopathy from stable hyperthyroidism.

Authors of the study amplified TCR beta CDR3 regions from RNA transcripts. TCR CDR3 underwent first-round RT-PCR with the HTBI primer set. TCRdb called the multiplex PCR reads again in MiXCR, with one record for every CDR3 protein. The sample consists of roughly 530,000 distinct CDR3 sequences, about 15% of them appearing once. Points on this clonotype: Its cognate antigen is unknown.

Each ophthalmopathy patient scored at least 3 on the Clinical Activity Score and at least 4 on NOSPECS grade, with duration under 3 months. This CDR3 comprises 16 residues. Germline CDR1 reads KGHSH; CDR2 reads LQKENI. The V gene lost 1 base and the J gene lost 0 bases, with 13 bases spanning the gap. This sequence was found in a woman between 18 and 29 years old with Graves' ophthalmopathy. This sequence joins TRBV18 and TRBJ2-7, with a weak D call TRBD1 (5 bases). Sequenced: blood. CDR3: CASSPRRAVYSYEQYF. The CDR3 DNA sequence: TGTGCCAGCTCACCACGCAGGGCTGTTTACTCCTACGAGCAGTACTTC.